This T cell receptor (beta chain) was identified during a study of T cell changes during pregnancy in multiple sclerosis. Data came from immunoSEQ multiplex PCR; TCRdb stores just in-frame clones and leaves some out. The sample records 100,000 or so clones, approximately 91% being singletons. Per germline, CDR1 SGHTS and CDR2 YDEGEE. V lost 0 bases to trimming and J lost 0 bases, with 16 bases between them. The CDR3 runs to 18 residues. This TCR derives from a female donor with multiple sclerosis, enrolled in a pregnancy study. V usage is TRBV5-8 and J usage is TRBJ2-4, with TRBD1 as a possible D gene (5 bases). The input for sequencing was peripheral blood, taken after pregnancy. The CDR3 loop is CASSLVVAAGRAKNIQYF. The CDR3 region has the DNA TGTGCCAGCAGCTTGGTCGTAGCCGCAGGGCGAGCCAAAAACATTCAGTACTTC.